This T cell receptor (beta chain) was sequenced for a study of T cells in localized non-small cell lung cancer. In this sample, this clone turned up once. Its target is not known. The table came from immunoSEQ multiplex PCR; TCRdb's copy has only in-frame clones and leaves some out. This repertoire shows more than 20,000 clones, approximately 87% found once; its top ten account for around 6%. Deletions cut 3 bases from V and 4 bases from J, with 13 bases between. Germline CDR1 reads SEHNR; CDR2 reads FQNEAQ (reference sequence). The CDR3 has 14 residues. Study-level points and caveats: Uninvolved adjacent lung had higher T cell clonality than tumor and all other tissues.

The V and J genes are TRBV7-9 and TRBJ2-7; D is tentatively TRBD1 or TRBD2 (5 bases each). The sequence was collected from a man aged 40 to 69 with stage II lung adenocarcinoma. The sequencing used PBMCs, collected before any cancer treatment. The CDR3 DNA follows: TGTGCCAGCAGCTTTCAGGGACCGGGATACGAGCAGTACTTC. Translation: CASSFQGPGYEQYF.